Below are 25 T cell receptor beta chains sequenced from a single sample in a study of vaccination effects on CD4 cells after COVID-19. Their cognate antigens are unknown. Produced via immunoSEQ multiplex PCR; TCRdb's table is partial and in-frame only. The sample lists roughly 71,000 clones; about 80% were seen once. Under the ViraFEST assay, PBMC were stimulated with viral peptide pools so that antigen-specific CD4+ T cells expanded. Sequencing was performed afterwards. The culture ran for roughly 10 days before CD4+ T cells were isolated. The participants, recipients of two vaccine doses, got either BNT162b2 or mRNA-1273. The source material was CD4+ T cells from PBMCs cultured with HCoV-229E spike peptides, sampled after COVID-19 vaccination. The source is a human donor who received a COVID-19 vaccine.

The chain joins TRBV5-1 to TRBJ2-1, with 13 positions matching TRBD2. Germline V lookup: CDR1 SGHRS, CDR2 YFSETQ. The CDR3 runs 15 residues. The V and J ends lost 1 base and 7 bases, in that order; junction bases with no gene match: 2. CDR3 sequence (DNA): TGCGCCAGCAGCTTGACTAGCGGGGGGGGGAATGAGCAGTTCTTC. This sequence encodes CASSLTSGGGNEQFF.

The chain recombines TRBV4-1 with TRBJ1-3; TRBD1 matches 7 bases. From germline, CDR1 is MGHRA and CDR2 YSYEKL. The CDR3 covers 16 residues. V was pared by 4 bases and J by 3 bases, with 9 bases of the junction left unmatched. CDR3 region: CASSLYSTGSGNTIYF. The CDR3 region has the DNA TGCGCCAGCAGCCTCTACTCGACAGGGAGTGGAAACACCATATATTTT.

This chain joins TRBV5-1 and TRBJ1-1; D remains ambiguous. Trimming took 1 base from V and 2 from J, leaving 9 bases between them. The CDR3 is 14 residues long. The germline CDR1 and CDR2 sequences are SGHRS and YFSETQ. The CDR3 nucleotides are TGCGCCAGCAGCTTGTTTGCCCTAAACACTGAAGCTTTCTTT. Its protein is CASSLFALNTEAFF.

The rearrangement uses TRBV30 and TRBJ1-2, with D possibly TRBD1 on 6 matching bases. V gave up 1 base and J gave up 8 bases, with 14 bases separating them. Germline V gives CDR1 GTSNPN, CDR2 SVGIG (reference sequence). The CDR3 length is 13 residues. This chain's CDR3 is CAWSEQGRYGYTF. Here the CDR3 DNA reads TGTGCCTGGAGTGAGCAGGGGAGGTACGGCTACACCTTC.

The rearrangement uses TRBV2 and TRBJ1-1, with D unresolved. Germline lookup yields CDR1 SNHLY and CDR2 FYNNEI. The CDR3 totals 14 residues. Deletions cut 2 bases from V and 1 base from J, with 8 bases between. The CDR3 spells CASSEYPPNTEAFF. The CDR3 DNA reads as TGTGCCAGCAGTGAATACCCTCCGAACACTGAAGCTTTCTTT. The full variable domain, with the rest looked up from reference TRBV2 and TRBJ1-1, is EPEVTQTPSHQVTQMGQEVILRCVPISNHLYFYWYRQILGQKVEFLVSFYNNEISEKSEIFDDQFSVERPDGSNFTLKIRSTKLEDSAMYFCASSEYPPNTEAFFGQGTRLTVV.

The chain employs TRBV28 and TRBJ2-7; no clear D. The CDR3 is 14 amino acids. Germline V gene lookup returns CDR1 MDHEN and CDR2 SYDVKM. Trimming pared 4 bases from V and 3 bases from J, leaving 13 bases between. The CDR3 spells CASSSTGPIYEQYV. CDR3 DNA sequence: TGTGCCAGCAGTTCGACCGGGCCGATCTACGAGCAGTACGTC.

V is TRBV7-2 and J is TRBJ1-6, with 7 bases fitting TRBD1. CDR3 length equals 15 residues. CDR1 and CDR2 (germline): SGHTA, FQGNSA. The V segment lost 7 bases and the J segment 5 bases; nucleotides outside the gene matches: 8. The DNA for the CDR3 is TGTGCCAGCACCCCGTGGGGGACAGATAATTCACCCCTCCACTTT. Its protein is CASTPWGTDNSPLHF. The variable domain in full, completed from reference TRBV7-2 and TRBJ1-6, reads GAGVSQSPSNKVTEKGKDVELRCDPISGHTALYWYRQSLGQGLEFLIYFQGNSAPDKSGLPSDRFSAERTGGSVSTLTIQRTQQEDSAVYLCASTPWGTDNSPLHFGNGTRLTVT.

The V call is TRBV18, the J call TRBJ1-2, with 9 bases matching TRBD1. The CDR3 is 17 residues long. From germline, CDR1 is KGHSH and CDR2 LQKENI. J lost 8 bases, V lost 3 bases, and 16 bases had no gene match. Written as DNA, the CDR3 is TGTGCCAGCTCACCCCGGACAGGGGCGGCCTCGGTTGAAGGCTACACCTTC. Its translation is CASSPRTGAASVEGYTF.

In DNA, the CDR3 is TGTGCCAGCAGCCGTCTAGGGGCAGGGTATAGCAATCAGCCCCAGCATTTT. Protein product: CASSRLGAGYSNQPQHF. This chain uses TRBV7-2 with TRBJ1-5; D might be TRBD1 (5 bases). Looked up from germline, CDR1 is SGHTA and CDR2 is FQGNSA. V was cut by 5 bases and J by 0 bases, with 17 bases left in between. The CDR3 contains 17 residues.

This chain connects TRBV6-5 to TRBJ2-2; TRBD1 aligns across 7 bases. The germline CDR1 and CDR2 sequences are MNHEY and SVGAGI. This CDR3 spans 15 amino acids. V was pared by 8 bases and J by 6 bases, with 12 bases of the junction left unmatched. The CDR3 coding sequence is TGTGCCAGCTCAAGACAGGGAGTTAGTTCCGGGGAGCTGTTTTTT. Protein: CASSRQGVSSGELFF.

The CDR3 bases are TGTGCCTGGAGGGACGGGGCGAACACCGGGGAGCTGTTTTTT. Translating gives CAWRDGANTGELFF. The V call is TRBV30, the J call TRBJ2-2, with D tentatively TRBD2 (5 bases). In germline, CDR1 is GTSNPN, CDR2 SVGIG (reference sequence). This CDR3 contains 14 residues. V dropped 3 bases and J dropped 0 bases, with 8 bases sitting between them.

CDR3 nucleotide sequence: TGTGCCAGCAGTTCCTCCGGGACAGGGAGGGAAAAACTGTTTTTT. Its translation: CASSSSGTGREKLFF. The J gene is TRBJ1-4, the V gene TRBV28, with 9 positions matching TRBD1. The CDR3 has 15 amino acids. Germline CDR1 MDHEN, CDR2 SYDVKM. V lost 4 bases and J lost 8; bases outside the gene matches: 8.

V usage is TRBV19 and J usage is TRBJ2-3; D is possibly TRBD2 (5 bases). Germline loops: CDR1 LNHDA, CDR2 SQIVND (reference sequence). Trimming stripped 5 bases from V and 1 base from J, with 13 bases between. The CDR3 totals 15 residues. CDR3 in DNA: TGTGCCAGTAGTGCTCCCGGGGTGGGCACAGATACGCAGTATTTT. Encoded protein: CASSAPGVGTDTQYF.

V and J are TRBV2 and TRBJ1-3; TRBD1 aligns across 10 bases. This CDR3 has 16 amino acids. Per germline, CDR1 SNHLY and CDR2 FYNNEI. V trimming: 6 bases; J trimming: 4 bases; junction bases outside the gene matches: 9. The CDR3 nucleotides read TGTGCCAGCAGAGACAGGGGGCCGACAGCGGGAAACACCATATATTTT. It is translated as CASRDRGPTAGNTIYF.

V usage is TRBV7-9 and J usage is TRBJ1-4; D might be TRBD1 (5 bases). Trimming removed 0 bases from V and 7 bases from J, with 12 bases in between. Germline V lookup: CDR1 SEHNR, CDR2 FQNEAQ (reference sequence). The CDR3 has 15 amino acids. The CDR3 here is CASSLARGKGEKLFF. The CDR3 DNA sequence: TGTGCCAGCAGCTTAGCGCGGGGGAAAGGTGAAAAACTGTTTTTT.

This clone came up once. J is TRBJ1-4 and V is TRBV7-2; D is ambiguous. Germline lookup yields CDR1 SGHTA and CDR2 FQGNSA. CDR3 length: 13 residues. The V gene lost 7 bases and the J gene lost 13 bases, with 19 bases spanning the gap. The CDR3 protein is CASTLEPGSPLFF. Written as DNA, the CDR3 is TGTGCCAGCACCCTAGAGCCGGGCAGTCCACTGTTTTTT.

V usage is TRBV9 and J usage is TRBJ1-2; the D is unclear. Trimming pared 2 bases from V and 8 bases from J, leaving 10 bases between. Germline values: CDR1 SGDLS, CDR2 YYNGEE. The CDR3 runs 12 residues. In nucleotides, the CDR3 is TGTGCCAGCAGCGTTCCCCCTCCCGGCTACACCTTC. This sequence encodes CASSVPPPGYTF.

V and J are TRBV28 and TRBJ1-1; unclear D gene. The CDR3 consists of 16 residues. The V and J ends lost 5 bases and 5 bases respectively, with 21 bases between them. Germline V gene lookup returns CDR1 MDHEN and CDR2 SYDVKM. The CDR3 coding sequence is TGTGCCAGCAGTCCTATGCGGGTGGGGAAACCTACTGAAGCTTTCTTT. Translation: CASSPMRVGKPTEAFF.

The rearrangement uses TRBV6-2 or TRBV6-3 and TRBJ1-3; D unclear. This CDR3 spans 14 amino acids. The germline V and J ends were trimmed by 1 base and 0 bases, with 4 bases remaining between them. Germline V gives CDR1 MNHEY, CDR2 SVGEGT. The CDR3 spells CASSYFYSGNTIYF. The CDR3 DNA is TGTGCCAGCAGTTACTTCTACTCTGGAAACACCATATATTTT.

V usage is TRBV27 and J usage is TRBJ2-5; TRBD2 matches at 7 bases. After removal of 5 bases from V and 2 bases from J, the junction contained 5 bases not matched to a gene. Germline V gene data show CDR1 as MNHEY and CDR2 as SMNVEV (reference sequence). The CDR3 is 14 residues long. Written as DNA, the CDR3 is TGTGCCAGCAGTACAAAAGCGGGACAAGAGACCCAGTACTTC. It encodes CASSTKAGQETQYF.

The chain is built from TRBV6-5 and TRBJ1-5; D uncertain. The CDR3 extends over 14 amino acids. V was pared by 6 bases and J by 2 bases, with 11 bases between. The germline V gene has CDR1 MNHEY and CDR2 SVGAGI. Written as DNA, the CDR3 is TGTGCCAGCAGCCTGGATTATGGCAATCAGCCCCAGCATTTT. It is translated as CASSLDYGNQPQHF.

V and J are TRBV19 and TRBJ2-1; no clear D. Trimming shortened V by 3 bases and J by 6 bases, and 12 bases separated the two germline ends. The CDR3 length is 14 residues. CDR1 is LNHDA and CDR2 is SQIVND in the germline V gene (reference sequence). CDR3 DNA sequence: TGTGCCAGTAGTATGGTAGGGAAGGGCAATGAGCAGTTCTTC. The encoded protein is CASSMVGKGNEQFF.

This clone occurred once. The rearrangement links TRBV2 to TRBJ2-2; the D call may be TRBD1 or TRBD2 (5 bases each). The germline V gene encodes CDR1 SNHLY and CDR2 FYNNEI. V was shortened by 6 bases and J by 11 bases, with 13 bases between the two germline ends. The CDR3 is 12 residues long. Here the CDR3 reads CASSRDPRELFF. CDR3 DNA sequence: TGTGCCAGCAGCCGGGACCCCAGAGAGCTGTTTTTT.

CDR3 sequence: CASSLQSSGNTIYF. As DNA, the CDR3 is TGTGCCAGCAGCTTGCAGAGCTCTGGAAACACCATATATTTT. The chain has TRBV5-6 and TRBJ1-3; D not certain. Germline CDR1 and CDR2: SGHDT and YYEEEE. CDR3 length equals 14 residues. Trimming took 1 base from V and 0 from J, leaving 5 bases between them. Full variable domain (rest looked up from reference TRBV5-6 and TRBJ1-3): DAGVTQSPTHLIKTRGQQVTLRCSPKSGHDTVSWYQQALGQGPQFIFQYYEEEERQRGNFPDRFSGHQFPNYSSELNVNALLLGDSALYLCASSLQSSGNTIYFGEGSWLTVV.

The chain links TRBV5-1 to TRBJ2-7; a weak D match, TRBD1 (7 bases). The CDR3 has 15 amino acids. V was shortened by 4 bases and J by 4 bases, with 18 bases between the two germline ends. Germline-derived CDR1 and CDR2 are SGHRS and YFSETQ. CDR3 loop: CASSQGGTVDYEQYV. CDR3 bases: TGCGCCAGCAGCCAAGGCGGGACAGTAGATTACGAGCAGTACGTC.